This T cell receptor (beta chain) was captured by sequencing in a study of glioma-infiltrating T cells. CDR1 and CDR2 from the germline V gene are SGHAT and FQNNGV. With V trimmed by 5 bases and J by 5 bases, 15 bases remained unmatched. There are 17 residues in the CDR3. Study-level findings and limits: Very few CDR3 sequences were shared between tissue and blood. Gliomas, especially low-grade, showed above-expected tissue-blood divergence; non-neoplastic patients showed below.

Amplification of TCR alpha and beta CDR3 regions from RNA used iRepertoire nested multiplex PCR. Input was roughly 100-450 ng of tissue mRNA or PBMC total RNA. One entry per CDR3 protein, called by TCRdb with MiXCR from the multiplex PCR reads. Of about 110,000 distinct CDR3 sequences listed, 20% to 30% are singletons. The sample holds a few counts of this clonotype. Its antigen is unidentified. Material for sequencing was glioma tissue, nonneoplastic brain tissue, or PBMCs (not recorded which). The genes are TRBV11-2 and TRBJ2-5; TRBD1 matches at 9 bases. This TCR was recovered from a human donor with low-grade glioma or glioblastoma, undergoing nonglioma brain surgery, or in good health (not recorded which). CDR3 sequence: CASSLRGPGQGWETQYF. The CDR3 coding sequence is TGTGCCAGCAGCCTGAGAGGTCCGGGACAGGGTTGGGAGACCCAGTACTTC. Drawing the rest from reference TRBV11-2 and TRBJ2-5, the complete variable domain is EAGVAQSPRYKIIEKRQSVAFWCNPISGHATLYWYQQILGQGPKLLIQFQNNGVVDDSQLPKDRFSAERLKGVDSTLKIQPAKLEDSAVYLCASSLRGPGQGWETQYFGPGTRLLVL.